The 12 T cell receptor beta chains given below trace back to one sample, sequenced in a study of CD8 T cells in ankylosing spondylitis. Study-level findings and limits: Among TCR beta sequences, a motif of several highly homologous variants appeared characteristic of ankylosing spondylitis blood.

TCRdb redid the calling of the 5' RACE reads with MiXCR, one entry per CDR3 protein. Found here are approximately 400,000 distinct CDR3 sequences, roughly 27% of them singletons; the top ten hold 0.89%. Their target antigens are unknown. The specimen sequenced was blood, either unsorted or a sorted T cell fraction (not recorded which). Source of these receptors: a male donor with ankylosing spondylitis.

V gene TRBV29-1 combines with J gene TRBJ2-3, with unresolved D. The length of the CDR3 is 11 residues. The germline CDR1 and CDR2 sequences are SQVTM and ANQGSEA. V was clipped by 1 base and J by 4 bases, with 3 bases between them. The CDR3 coding sequence is TGCAGCGTTGAAGTGTCAGATACGCAGTATTTT. Protein: CSVEVSDTQYF.

The chain combines TRBV28 with TRBJ2-5; 9 bases match TRBD2. Germline V gene sequence: CDR1 MDHEN, CDR2 SYDVKM. The CDR3 runs to 14 residues. With V trimmed by 4 bases and J by 7 bases, 7 bases remained unmatched. The CDR3 here is CASSSPGLAATQYF. DNA of the CDR3: TGTGCCAGCAGTTCCCCGGGACTAGCTGCGACCCAGTACTTC.

The chain joins TRBV3-1 to TRBJ1-1; 7 positions match TRBD1. The V gene's germline CDR1 is LGHDT and CDR2 YNNKEL (reference sequence). Trimming cost V 3 bases and J 6 bases; bases outside gene matches: 10. There are 15 residues in the CDR3. The CDR3 here is CASSQFRGTAPEAFF. In DNA form, the CDR3 reads TGTGCCAGCAGCCAGTTCCGAGGGACAGCTCCTGAAGCTTTCTTT.

The gene calls are TRBV2 and TRBJ2-7; D is undetermined. The CDR3 sequence is 12 residues long. V lost 8 bases and J 2 bases, leaving 10 bases between the germline ends. Per the germline V gene, CDR1 is SNHLY and CDR2 is FYNNEI. As DNA, the CDR3 is TGTGCCAGCTCCCGCTCCCCCTACGAGCAGTACTTC. Protein product: CASSRSPYEQYF.

This clonotype was seen just once. CDR3 protein: CASSRIVGHTGELFF. CDR3 DNA: TGTGCCAGCAGCCGCATAGTGGGGCACACCGGGGAGCTGTTTTTT. J is TRBJ2-2 and V is TRBV27, with a tentative D call TRBD1 (5 bases). V gave up 6 bases and J gave up 3 bases, with 14 bases separating them. Germline CDR1 is MNHEY and CDR2 is SMNVEV (reference sequence). The CDR3 spans 15 residues.

This chain links TRBV7-2 with TRBJ2-7; D unclear. The CDR3 has 14 residues. Trimming removed 6 bases at V and 1 base at J, with 13 bases between. CDR1 and CDR2 from the germline V gene are SGHTA and FQGNSA. CDR3: CASSTGPLSYEQYF. The CDR3 region has the DNA TGTGCCAGCAGTACCGGGCCCCTTTCCTACGAGCAGTACTTC.

This clonotype showed up many times. The rearrangement links TRBV5-5 to TRBJ1-1, with D uncertain. The V end was cut by 2 bases, the J end by 4 bases, with 6 bases between. CDR1 is SGHKS and CDR2 is YYEKEE in the germline V gene (reference sequence). The CDR3 loop spans 12 amino acids. In DNA, the CDR3 is TGTGCCAGCAGCTTTGAGGTCACTGAAGCTTTCTTT. Translation gives CASSFEVTEAFF.

This clonotype was recorded only once. The chain couples TRBV20-1 to TRBJ1-5; 7 bases fit TRBD1. CDR3 length: 14 residues. The ends lost 1 base at V and 5 bases at J; junction bases unmatched: 5. In germline, CDR1 is DFQATT, CDR2 SNEGSKA (reference sequence). DNA for the CDR3: TGCAGTGCTAGAGTTAATGACAGGGATCAGCCCCAGCATTTT. Protein: CSARVNDRDQPQHF.

The V and J genes are TRBV27 and TRBJ2-7; 7 bases match TRBD2. The length of the CDR3 is 15 residues. Germline V gene lookup returns CDR1 MNHEY and CDR2 SMNVEV (reference sequence). J was trimmed by 2 bases and V by 4 bases; bases with no gene match: 8. The CDR3 reads CASSSPAGRTYEQYF. In DNA form, the CDR3 reads TGTGCCAGCAGTTCCCCAGCGGGACGGACCTACGAGCAGTACTTC.

The sample holds a few counts of this clonotype. This chain connects TRBV7-6 to TRBJ2-7, with a weak D call TRBD2 (6 bases). Germline V gene sequence: CDR1 SGHVS, CDR2 FNYEAQ. Trimming shortened V by 1 base and J by 0 bases, and 10 bases separated the two germline ends. The CDR3 totals 15 residues. The CDR3 DNA reads as TGTGCCAGCAGCTTAGAGGAGGGGCACTCCTACGAGCAGTACTTC. Translation: CASSLEEGHSYEQYF.

The chain has TRBV6-1 and TRBJ1-5, with D perhaps TRBD1 (5 bases). The CDR3 is 13 residues long. V was clipped by 9 bases and J by 2 bases, with 11 bases between them. CDR1 MNHNS and CDR2 SASEGT come from the germline V gene. The CDR3 is CASRRGGNQPQHF. CDR3 DNA sequence: TGTGCCAGTCGGAGGGGAGGCAATCAGCCCCAGCATTTT.

In its sample, this clonotype was seen many times. The CDR3 region is CASSYRDRRNYGYTF. CDR3 bases: TGTGCCAGCAGCTACCGGGACAGGAGGAACTATGGCTACACCTTC. The rearrangement links TRBV7-8 to TRBJ1-2, with 8 bases that match TRBD1. The CDR3 is 15 residues long. The germline V gene has CDR1 SGHVS and CDR2 FQNEAQ. V gave up 4 bases and J gave up 2 bases; unmatched junction bases: 6.